This entry lists 21 T cell receptor beta chains sequenced from one sample in a study of human T cells and chemical hapten exposure. Total RNA extraction was carried out from unfractionated whole blood. Each CDR3 protein is one row after TCRdb ran MiXCR on the 5' RACE reads. In the table there are 110,000 or so distinct CDR3 sequences, around a fifth of which are singletons. The receptors come from a human donor in good health.

This chain joins TRBV11-2 and TRBJ1-2; 9 nucleotides agree with TRBD1. The V gene end was trimmed by 0 bases and the J gene end by 3 bases; junction bases not matched to a gene: 11. Per the germline V gene, CDR1 is SGHAT and CDR2 is FQNNGV. The CDR3 spans 18 residues. CDR3 in amino acids: CASSLDVGRGDRDYGYTF. CDR3 coding DNA: TGTGCCAGCAGCTTAGATGTCGGGCGTGGGGACAGGGACTATGGCTACACCTTC.

This sequence joins TRBV27 and TRBJ2-1, with D perhaps matching TRBD1 (6 bases). Germline-derived CDR1 and CDR2 are MNHEY and SMNVEV (reference sequence). Between the trimmed V and J ends, which lost 7 bases and 5 bases, there was a span of 27 bases. The CDR3 is 18 amino acids. In DNA, the CDR3 is TGTGCCAGCAACGTCCTAGGGGGAGTGGGGAGAGGGGACAATGAGCAGTTCTTC. This encodes CASNVLGGVGRGDNEQFF.

This clonotype was seen a handful of times. The rearrangement uses TRBV2 and TRBJ2-7, with a possible D match to TRBD2 (6 bases). Germline loops: CDR1 SNHLY, CDR2 FYNNEI. V was shortened by 8 bases and J by 3 bases, with 23 bases between the two germline ends. This CDR3 spans 16 amino acids. The CDR3 here is CASVDLEGPPNYEQYF. The CDR3 coding sequence is TGTGCCAGCGTTGATTTGGAGGGACCCCCCAACTACGAGCAGTACTTC. Full variable domain (outside the CDR3, taken from reference TRBV2 and TRBJ2-7): EPEVTQTPSHQVTQMGQEVILRCVPISNHLYFYWYRQILGQKVEFLVSFYNNEISEKSEIFDDQFSVERPDGSNFTLKIRSTKLEDSAMYFCASVDLEGPPNYEQYFGPGTRLTVT.

This clonotype was detected ten times or more. The chain recombines TRBV5-6 with TRBJ1-1, with a possible D match to TRBD1 (5 bases). Trimming took 4 bases from V and 5 from J, leaving 15 bases between them. This CDR3 is 14 amino acids long. CDR1 SGHDT and CDR2 YYEEEE come from the germline V gene. CDR3 DNA: TGTGCCAGCAGCATCAGGGTATTTGGGACTGAAGCTTTCTTT. Residues: CASSIRVFGTEAFF.

This clonotype appeared a few times. The chain uses TRBV5-1 and TRBJ2-2, with D possibly being TRBD1 or TRBD2 (5 bases each). Germline V CDR1 and CDR2: SGHRS, YFSETQ. With 3 bases removed from V and 1 base from J, the gap between germline ends came to 13 bases. The CDR3 is 16 residues long. The DNA for the CDR3 is TGCGCCAGCAGCTGGACGGGGACCCTGAACACCGGGGAGCTGTTTTTT. As protein: CASSWTGTLNTGELFF.

This clonotype occurred a few times. The V gene is TRBV3-1, the J gene TRBJ2-7; 11 nucleotides line up with TRBD2. The CDR3 spans 16 residues. Losses at the gene ends were 2 bases for V and 2 bases for J; bases not matched to a gene: 5. The germline CDR1 and CDR2 sequences are LGHDT and YNNKEL (reference sequence). The CDR3 DNA is TGTGCCAGCAGCCAACCGGGACTAGCGGCTACCTACGAGCAGTACTTC. This sequence encodes CASSQPGLAATYEQYF.

The chain employs TRBV18 and TRBJ2-7; 10 positions agree with TRBD1. The CDR3 extends over 16 amino acids. V lost 5 bases and J lost 2; bases outside the gene matches: 9. Germline V gene lookup returns CDR1 KGHSH and CDR2 LQKENI. The CDR3 DNA reads TGTGCCAGCTCATCCCTACCGGGACAGGGGACCTACGAGCAGTACTTC. Its protein is CASSSLPGQGTYEQYF.

This clonotype was seen a few times. This chain uses TRBV25-1 with TRBJ2-1, with 8 bases matching TRBD2. This CDR3 has 18 residues. Trimming took 2 bases from V and 2 from J; bases not matched to a gene: 11. Germline V gene lookup returns CDR1 MGHDK and CDR2 SYGVNS. The CDR3 sequence: CASSEGAGRGVTYNEQFF. As DNA, the CDR3 is TGTGCCAGCAGTGAAGGGGCAGGGCGGGGGGTAACCTACAATGAGCAGTTCTTC.

The rearrangement uses TRBV28 and TRBJ1-1; TRBD1 matches 7 bases. This CDR3 comprises 12 residues. J was trimmed by 3 bases and V by 10 bases; bases with no gene match: 5. Per the germline V gene, CDR1 is MDHEN and CDR2 is SYDVKM. The CDR3, as DNA: TGTGCCACCCTGACAGGGTACACTGAAGCTTTCTTT. Protein: CATLTGYTEAFF.

This clonotype was recorded at least ten times. This chain joins TRBV6-2 or TRBV6-3 and TRBJ1-4; D might be TRBD1 (6 bases). V shed 6 bases and J shed 14 bases, with 31 bases lying between them. From germline, CDR1 is MNHEY and CDR2 SVGEGT. This CDR3 contains 17 residues. The CDR3 protein is CASSEQPGQGAPGVLFF. CDR3 nucleotide sequence: TGTGCCAGCAGCGAACAACCGGGACAAGGGGCCCCCGGAGTGCTGTTTTTT.

This clonotype has more than one count but fewer than ten. This chain joins TRBV6-6 and TRBJ2-7; D unclear. Per the germline V gene, CDR1 is MNHNY and CDR2 is SVGAGI (reference sequence). The CDR3 spans 15 residues. Trimming left V 6 bases short and J 5 bases short, with 20 bases between. The chain's CDR3 is CASRNQRHSVDEQYF. As DNA, the CDR3 is TGTGCCAGCAGGAACCAACGGCATTCGGTAGACGAGCAGTACTTC.

The V gene is TRBV29-1, the J gene TRBJ1-4; possible D gene TRBD1, 5 bases. This CDR3 is built from 11 residues. Trimming removed 7 bases at V and 8 bases at J, with 11 bases between. Germline CDR1 reads SQVTM; CDR2 reads ANQGSEA. The CDR3 loop is CSASRQEKLFF. The CDR3 DNA is TGCAGCGCTTCAAGACAGGAAAAACTGTTTTTT.

This chain joins TRBV7-3 and TRBJ2-1, with 16 bases matching TRBD2. V was clipped by 5 bases and J by 4 bases; unmatched bases: 8. There are 18 residues in the CDR3. Germline values: CDR1 SGHTA, CDR2 FQGTGA. The CDR3 DNA sequence: TGTGCCAGCAGCGGATCCGGGACTAGCGGGAGGGAGTACAATGAGCAGTTCTTC. This sequence encodes CASSGSGTSGREYNEQFF.

The chain employs TRBV28 and TRBJ1-1; D uncertain. Germline V gives CDR1 MDHEN, CDR2 SYDVKM. The V and J ends lost 3 bases and 7 bases respectively, with 9 bases between them. The CDR3 has 12 residues. CDR3 nucleotide sequence: TGTGCCAGCAGTTTTCGGGTCCTTGAAGCTTTCTTT. It codes for CASSFRVLEAFF.

This sequence joins TRBV5-1 and TRBJ2-1; 14 bases map to TRBD2. There are 15 residues in the CDR3. CDR1 is SGHRS and CDR2 is YFSETQ in the germline V gene. V lost 3 bases and J lost 7; bases outside the gene matches: 3. This CDR3 is CASSWGLAGANEQFF. CDR3 bases: TGCGCCAGCAGCTGGGGACTAGCGGGAGCTAATGAGCAGTTCTTC.

Here the CDR3 DNA reads TGTGCCAGCAGCCAAATGACAGGGGCGGGCGAGCAGTACTTC. Residues: CASSQMTGAGEQYF. This sequence joins TRBV7-2 and TRBJ2-7, with 8 bases fitting TRBD1. Trimming removed 5 bases from V and 6 bases from J; junction bases left unmatched: 9. The CDR3 is 14 amino acids. Germline V gene data show CDR1 as SGHTA and CDR2 as FQGNSA.

V gene TRBV28 combines with J gene TRBJ2-7, with D hard to call. Germline CDR1 MDHEN, CDR2 SYDVKM. The V gene lost 2 bases and the J gene lost 3 bases, with 11 bases spanning the gap. This CDR3 is 14 amino acids long. CDR3 in DNA: TGTGCCAGCAGTTTAAGGGCCGCCTTCTACGAGCAGTACTTC. Amino acid sequence: CASSLRAAFYEQYF.

A note on this clonotype: At one end, the junction sequence differs from germline, possibly due to a read error. V usage is TRBV20-1 and J usage is TRBJ2-3; TRBD2 aligns across 10 bases. The length of the CDR3 is 16 residues. The V gene's germline CDR1 is DFQATT and CDR2 SNEGSKA (reference sequence). In DNA, the CDR3 is TGCAGTGCTAGAGATCCGCCTAGCGGGAGCATAGATACGCAGTATTTT. As protein: CSARDPPSGSIDTQYF.

This clonotype was seen a few times. J is TRBJ1-1 and V is TRBV9; weak D call: TRBD1 (5 bases). This CDR3 is 15 amino acids long. The ends were cut back, 0 bases at V and 6 bases at J, with 15 bases in the middle. Germline-derived CDR1 and CDR2 are SGDLS and YYNGEE. This CDR3 reads CASSVDGRVVAEAFF. The CDR3 DNA reads TGTGCCAGCAGCGTAGACGGCAGGGTAGTCGCTGAAGCTTTCTTT.

V is TRBV2 and J is TRBJ1-1; maybe TRBD1 (6 bases). The CDR3 runs 12 residues. V shed 6 bases and J shed 8 bases, with 13 bases lying between them. Looked up from germline, CDR1 is SNHLY and CDR2 is FYNNEI. CDR3 nucleotide sequence: TGTGCCAGCAGATATCCTACAGGGGAAGCTTTCTTT. Its translation is CASRYPTGEAFF.

This clonotype was detected a few times. This chain connects TRBV28 to TRBJ2-7; D uncertain. The CDR3 extends over 13 amino acids. V was clipped by 7 bases and J by 3 bases, with 13 bases between them. CDR1 MDHEN and CDR2 SYDVKM come from the germline V gene. The CDR3 sequence: CASTDGLNYEQYF. The CDR3 bases are TGTGCCAGCACCGACGGGCTAAACTACGAGCAGTACTTC. The full variable domain, rest sourced from reference TRBV28 and TRBJ2-7, is DVKVTQSSRYLVKRTGEKVFLECVQDMDHENMFWYRQDPGLGLRLIYFSYDVKMKEKGDIPEGYSVSREKKERFSLILESASTNQTSMYLCASTDGLNYEQYFGPGTRLTVT.